The 20 T cell receptor beta chains reported below all come from one sample, sequenced in a study of blood T cell repertoires in COVID-19. TCRdb keeps only in-frame clones here, not all; method: immunoSEQ multiplex PCR. The sample includes about 300,000 clones, more than 80% of them seen just once. The sequencing input was PBMCs or T cells enriched from blood (not recorded which). The source is a woman between 25 and 40 years old who had recovered from COVID-19.

V and J are TRBV5-1 and TRBJ2-5; 9 positions agree with TRBD1. V shed 4 bases, J shed 5 bases, and the junction held 9 bases outside the gene matches. The CDR3 runs to 15 residues. The germline gives CDR1 SGHRS, CDR2 YFSETQ. The CDR3 bases are TGCGCCAGCAGCCGGGACGGACAGGGGAGGGAGACCCAGTACTTC. This translates into CASSRDGQGRETQYF. The entire variable domain, with the rest obtained from reference TRBV5-1 and TRBJ2-5, is as follows: KAGVTQTPRYLIKTRGQQVTLSCSPISGHRSVSWYQQTPGQGLQFLFEYFSETQRNKGNFPGRFSGRQFSNSRSEMNVSTLELGDSALYLCASSRDGQGRETQYFGPGTRLLVL.

The chain is built from TRBV7-9 and TRBJ1-1; D might be TRBD1 (6 bases). The CDR3 loop spans 15 amino acids. The V end was cut by 3 bases, the J end by 0 bases, with 11 bases between. Per the germline V gene, CDR1 is SEHNR and CDR2 is FQNEAQ (reference sequence). The DNA of the CDR3 is TGTGCCAGCAGCTTTGGCCGGACAGTGAACACTGAAGCTTTCTTT. Translated, it gives CASSFGRTVNTEAFF.

Comment on this clone: The identical CDR3 is also encoded by other nucleotide sequences in the sample. The CDR3 here is CSARPQETQYF. CDR3 in DNA: TGCAGTGCTAGGCCGCAGGAGACCCAGTACTTC. The chain combines TRBV20-1 with TRBJ2-5; D uncertain. This CDR3 has 11 amino acids. Germline V CDR1 and CDR2: DFQATT, SNEGSKA (reference sequence). V was cut by 3 bases and J by 5 bases, with 7 bases left in between.

The CDR3 DNA reads as TGTGCCACCAGCCCCAATGGTAGGGGGCTGGCTCAGCCCCAGCATTTT. It translates to CATSPNGRGLAQPQHF. The chain has TRBV15 and TRBJ1-5, with 7 bases identical to TRBD1. CDR1 LNHNV and CDR2 YYDKDF come from the germline V gene (reference sequence). The CDR3 runs 16 residues. V trimming: 5 bases; J trimming: 6 bases; junction bases outside the gene matches: 13.

The chain recombines TRBV12-5 with TRBJ1-1; D unresolved. V was shortened by 5 bases and J by 0 bases, with 13 bases between the two germline ends. CDR3 length equals 15 residues. Germline loops: CDR1 LGHNT, CDR2 FRNRAP. The CDR3 here is CASGPGEDMNTEAFF. The CDR3 DNA reads TGTGCTAGTGGTCCCGGTGAGGATATGAACACTGAAGCTTTCTTT.

The J gene is TRBJ1-1, the V gene TRBV7-9; TRBD1 aligns across 8 bases. J lost 4 bases, V lost 1 base, and 5 bases had no gene match. CDR3 length: 15 residues. Germline values: CDR1 SEHNR, CDR2 FQNEAQ (reference sequence). The CDR3 protein is CASSLEAGGFTEAFF. The CDR3 DNA is TGTGCCAGCAGCTTAGAGGCAGGGGGCTTCACTGAAGCTTTCTTT.

The rearrangement joins TRBV28 to TRBJ2-2, with 8 nucleotides matching TRBD1. Germline V gene sequence: CDR1 MDHEN, CDR2 SYDVKM. The CDR3 spans 14 residues. The ends lost 7 bases at V and 5 bases at J; junction bases unmatched: 6. CDR3 coding DNA: TGTGCCAGCATGTCAGGACAGGGTACCGGGGAGCTGTTTTTT. Its protein is CASMSGQGTGELFF.

The rearrangement uses TRBV7-8 and TRBJ1-1, with D perhaps matching TRBD1 (6 bases). This CDR3 is 16 amino acids long. Germline CDR1 reads SGHVS; CDR2 reads FQNEAQ. Trimming pared 2 bases from V and 1 base from J, leaving 14 bases between. CDR3 DNA: TGTGCCAGCAGCTTACTTGGGGGCGCGGGGAACACTGAAGCTTTCTTT. Translation gives CASSLLGGAGNTEAFF.

This sequence joins TRBV3-1 (or the pseudogene TRBV3-2) and TRBJ1-1; D might be TRBD1 (6 bases). V lost 7 bases, J lost 0 bases, and 12 bases lay in between. Looked up from germline, CDR1 is LGHDT and CDR2 is YNNKEL (reference sequence). This CDR3 has 14 residues. This CDR3 is CASTAGVMNTEAFF. The CDR3 nucleotides are TGTGCCAGCACCGCAGGGGTGATGAACACTGAAGCTTTCTTT.

The chain employs TRBV9 and TRBJ1-3; the match to TRBD1 covers 9 bases. This CDR3 contains 22 residues. Losses at the gene ends were 3 bases for V and 1 base for J; bases not matched to a gene: 23. Germline CDR1 is SGDLS and CDR2 is YYNGEE. CDR3: CASSERTGVPTISAVSGNTIYF. The CDR3 DNA follows: TGTGCCAGCAGCGAGCGGACAGGGGTGCCCACAATCTCAGCTGTATCTGGAAACACCATATATTTT.

J is TRBJ2-2 and V is TRBV6-6, with 7 nucleotides matching TRBD1. The CDR3 extends over 16 amino acids. Losses at the gene ends were 7 bases for V and 3 bases for J; bases not matched to a gene: 11. CDR1 is MNHNY and CDR2 is SVGAGI in the germline V gene (reference sequence). In DNA form, the CDR3 reads TGTGCCAGCACCGAGGGACAGAGTGACTACACCGGGGAGCTGTTTTTT. Protein product: CASTEGQSDYTGELFF.

V usage is TRBV13 and J usage is TRBJ1-3, with TRBD1 matching 9 bases. The CDR3 runs 15 residues. In germline, CDR1 is PRHDT, CDR2 FYEKMQ (reference sequence). V was pared by 3 bases and J by 3 bases, with 3 bases of the junction left unmatched. CDR3: CASSFDRGNGNTIYF. The CDR3 region has the DNA TGTGCCAGCAGCTTTGACAGGGGGAATGGAAACACCATATATTTT.

This chain uses TRBV19 with TRBJ2-2, with 8 nucleotides matching TRBD1. CDR1 is LNHDA, CDR2 SQIVND, per germline (reference sequence). The CDR3 runs to 20 residues. V trimming: 5 bases; J trimming: 6 bases; junction bases outside the gene matches: 23. CDR3 bases: TGTGCCAGTAGTCCCACCCCCGCAGGGGGCAGGGAACTAGCCCCCGGGGAGCTGTTTTTT. Its protein is CASSPTPAGGRELAPGELFF.

The V and J genes are TRBV28 and TRBJ1-5; 8 bases fit TRBD1. Germline V gene sequence: CDR1 MDHEN, CDR2 SYDVKM. This CDR3 spans 17 amino acids. Trimming cost V 6 bases and J 3 bases; bases outside gene matches: 13. The CDR3 DNA follows: TGTGCCAGCAGGACTCCACAATTGACAGGGGACAATCAGCCCCAGCATTTT. Protein: CASRTPQLTGDNQPQHF.

This chain joins TRBV24-1 and TRBJ2-5; D is unresolved. The V end was cut by 3 bases, the J end by 4 bases, with 11 bases between. CDR1 and CDR2 from the germline V gene are KGHDR and SFDVKD. The CDR3 covers 14 residues. The CDR3: CATSDPQRAETQYF. DNA of the CDR3: TGTGCCACCAGTGATCCCCAGCGAGCAGAGACCCAGTACTTC.

This clone was picked up many times. The J gene is TRBJ2-1, the V gene TRBV2; the match to TRBD2 covers 10 bases. V gave up 1 base and J gave up 8 bases; unmatched junction bases: 5. CDR1 is SNHLY and CDR2 is FYNNEI in the germline V gene. The CDR3 is made up of 15 amino acids. The CDR3 loop is CASSEVSSGSDEQFF. CDR3 DNA: TGTGCCAGCAGTGAAGTTTCTAGCGGGAGCGATGAGCAGTTCTTC.

This clone was seen once. The J gene is TRBJ1-4, the V gene TRBV9, with D unclear. The germline gives CDR1 SGDLS, CDR2 YYNGEE. CDR3 length: 16 amino acids. The V and J ends lost 2 bases and 0 bases respectively, with 11 bases between them. DNA for the CDR3: TGTGCCAGCAGCGTCTCTGCGCGAGCAACTAATGAAAAACTGTTTTTT. Its translation is CASSVSARATNEKLFF.

The chain carries TRBV7-3 and TRBJ2-1, with 10 bases lining up with TRBD2. CDR1 is SGHTA and CDR2 is FQGTGA in the germline V gene. Trimming at V came to 1 base and at J to 6 bases, leaving 6 bases not matched to a gene. The CDR3 extends over 16 amino acids. The CDR3 DNA reads TGTGCCAGCAGCTTAAATAGGCTAGCGGGAGTCAATGAGCAGTTCTTC. Protein: CASSLNRLAGVNEQFF.

The chain employs TRBV6-5 and TRBJ1-1; D is undetermined. Germline loops: CDR1 MNHEY, CDR2 SVGAGI. The ends were cut back, 4 bases at V and 8 bases at J, with 8 bases in the middle. The CDR3 loop spans 11 amino acids. CDR3 bases: TGTGCCAGCAGTTCAGGAAACGAAGCTTTCTTT. This codes for CASSSGNEAFF.

The V and J genes are TRBV28 and TRBJ2-5; the D gene is possibly TRBD2 (6 bases). V dropped 7 bases and J dropped 5 bases, with 17 bases sitting between them. This CDR3 comprises 14 residues. The V gene's germline CDR1 is MDHEN and CDR2 SYDVKM. The CDR3 coding sequence is TGTGCCAGCACCACTACGAGAGGGACTGAGACCCAGTACTTC. Translated, it gives CASTTTRGTETQYF.